The 28 T cell receptor beta chains given below trace back to one sample, sequenced in a study of blood T cell repertoires in COVID-19. Only in-frame clones appear in the TCRdb table, and some are missing; sequencing was by immunoSEQ multiplex PCR. The data hold some 300,000 clones, with 80% to 90% observed a single time. Sequenced input: peripheral blood. These receptors came from a woman aged 50 to 65 with COVID-19, enrolled during active disease.

CDR3 nucleotide sequence: TGTGCCAGCAGCTTAGGGCCCCGGGAAGCCTACGAGCAGTACTTC. This encodes CASSLGPREAYEQYF. The V gene is TRBV7-3, the J gene TRBJ2-7; TRBD2 is a possible D gene (5 bases). Germline-derived CDR1 and CDR2 are SGHTA and FQGTGA. Trimming pared 2 bases from V and 2 bases from J, leaving 13 bases between. CDR3 size: 15 residues.

This chain uses TRBV6-1 with TRBJ1-6; D gene uncertain. Trimming removed 2 bases from V and 6 bases from J, with 14 bases in between. The CDR3 is 16 residues long. Germline V CDR1 and CDR2: MNHNS, SASEGT. CDR3 in amino acids: CASSESGRWGNSPLHF. In DNA form, the CDR3 reads TGTGCCAGCAGTGAATCGGGGAGATGGGGTAATTCACCCCTCCACTTT.

The chain couples TRBV10-3 to TRBJ2-3; 7 positions match TRBD2. CDR3 size: 11 residues. Per germline, CDR1 ENHRY and CDR2 SYGVKD. V shed 10 bases, J shed 4 bases, and the junction held 2 bases outside the gene matches. CDR3 DNA sequence: TGTGCCAGCGGGAGTTCAGATACGCAGTATTTT. It translates to CASGSSDTQYF.

The V gene is TRBV6-5, the J gene TRBJ2-1, with 10 bases identical to TRBD2. The junction had 7 bases not matched to a gene; V was cut back by 5 bases and J by 6 bases. This CDR3 is built from 15 residues. The germline V gene encodes CDR1 MNHEY and CDR2 SVGAGI. The CDR3 bases are TGTGCCAGCAGTACACCGGGACTAGCGCCCAATGAGCAGTTCTTC. Translation: CASSTPGLAPNEQFF.

The J gene is TRBJ2-7, the V gene TRBV4-2, with 8 bases aligning to TRBD1. This CDR3 has 14 amino acids. V lost 3 bases, J lost 5 bases, and 6 bases stayed unmatched. CDR1 and CDR2 (germline): LGHNA, YNFKEQ. The CDR3 nucleotides are TGTGCCAGCAGCCACCTGGGACAGGTCCACGAGCAGTACTTC. Translating it yields CASSHLGQVHEQYF.

The chain has TRBV7-9 and TRBJ1-1; perhaps TRBD1 as D (6 bases). CDR1 and CDR2 (germline): SEHNR, FQNEAQ (reference sequence). V lost 2 bases and J lost 0, with 10 bases in between. The CDR3 is made up of 15 amino acids. CDR3 DNA: TGTGCCAGCAGCTTAACAGGGAATATGAACACTGAAGCTTTCTTT. Translation gives CASSLTGNMNTEAFF.

The gene calls are TRBV7-2 and TRBJ2-2; D is perhaps TRBD1 (5 bases). The CDR3 sequence is 15 residues long. V was pared by 2 bases and J by 4 bases, with 11 bases between. The germline V gene encodes CDR1 SGHTA and CDR2 FQGNSA. The CDR3 nucleotides read TGTGCCAGCAGCTTACCCAGACAGTTCACCGGGGAGCTGTTTTTT. This gives the protein CASSLPRQFTGELFF.

The CDR3, as DNA: TGCGCCAGCAGTCAACCAGGAATCCGGGACAGGGACCCAGATACGCAGTATTTT. Amino acids: CASSQPGIRDRDPDTQYF. The chain is built from TRBV23-1 and TRBJ2-3; 9 bases align to TRBD1. TRBV23-1 is an ORF for which the function is uncertain. V was pared by 2 bases and J by 4 bases, with 13 bases of the junction left unmatched. The CDR3 spans 18 residues.

The V call is TRBV6-2 or TRBV6-3, the J call TRBJ1-5; D perhaps matches TRBD1 (6 bases). Trimming pared 2 bases from V and 1 base from J, leaving 24 bases between. Germline V CDR1 and CDR2: MNHEY, SVGEGT. The CDR3 runs 20 residues. Written as DNA, the CDR3 is TGTGCCAGCAGTTACAGCTCAGGGTCGGTTGGGGGGGCAAGCAATCAGCCCCAGCATTTT. The encoded protein is CASSYSSGSVGGASNQPQHF.

This chain uses TRBV11-3 with TRBJ1-2, with 10 nucleotides matching TRBD1. This CDR3 has 14 amino acids. Germline V gene sequence: CDR1 SGHNT, CDR2 YENEEA. Trimming took 6 bases from V and 8 from J; bases not matched to a gene: 9. DNA for the CDR3: TGTGCCAGCAGTCGTGACAGGGGGCGGAAAGGCTACACCTTC. Its protein is CASSRDRGRKGYTF.

The genes are TRBV29-1 and TRBJ2-1; the match to TRBD2 covers 8 bases. V dropped 3 bases and J dropped 1; count of bases not matched to a gene: 2. Germline CDR1 SQVTM, CDR2 ANQGSEA. The CDR3 loop spans 14 amino acids. The CDR3 sequence: CSVELAGSYNEQFF. Written as DNA, the CDR3 is TGCAGCGTTGAGTTAGCGGGGTCCTACAATGAGCAGTTCTTC.

The chain uses TRBV29-1 and TRBJ1-5, with 7 bases identical to TRBD1. This CDR3 region has 13 residues. V lost 5 bases, J lost 9 bases, and 10 bases stayed unmatched. The V gene's germline CDR1 is SQVTM and CDR2 ANQGSEA. The CDR3 DNA follows: TGCAGCGTTACAACAGGGGACTTGAGGCCCCAGCATTTT. Encoded protein: CSVTTGDLRPQHF. The entire variable domain, with the rest obtained from reference TRBV29-1 and TRBJ1-5, is as follows: SAVISQKPSRDICQRGTSLTIQCQVDSQVTMMFWYRQQPGQSLTLIATANQGSEATYESGFVIDKFPISRPNLTFSTLTVSNMSPEDSSIYLCSVTTGDLRPQHFGDGTRLSIL.

In the case of this clone: Other DNA sequences in this specimen translate into the identical CDR3. The chain is built from TRBV9 and TRBJ1-1; weak D call: TRBD1 (5 bases). CDR3 length: 15 amino acids. The V end lost 0 bases, the J end lost 0 bases, and 9 bases lay between the germline ends. CDR1 and CDR2 from the germline V gene are SGDLS and YYNGEE. The chain's CDR3 is CASSVVADMNTEAFF. The DNA for the CDR3 is TGTGCCAGCAGCGTAGTGGCGGACATGAACACTGAAGCTTTCTTT.

V gene TRBV30 combines with J gene TRBJ1-2, with TRBD1 identical over 7 bases. The CDR3 spans 13 residues. The V gene's germline CDR1 is GTSNPN and CDR2 SVGIG (reference sequence). V dropped 7 bases and J dropped 2; count of bases not matched to a gene: 7. Here the CDR3 reads CASDRDKNYGYTF. The DNA for the CDR3 is TGTGCCTCAGACAGGGACAAGAACTATGGCTACACCTTC.

The rearrangement joins TRBV30 to TRBJ1-2; 9 bases are a match to TRBD1. The CDR3 is 13 residues long. With V trimmed by 6 bases and J by 5 bases, 7 bases remained unmatched. Per germline, CDR1 GTSNPN and CDR2 SVGIG (reference sequence). CDR3 sequence: CACPGQGVYGYTF. The CDR3 nucleotides read TGTGCCTGCCCGGGACAGGGCGTTTATGGCTACACCTTC.

This sequence joins TRBV3-1 (or the pseudogene TRBV3-2) and TRBJ2-7; a weak D match, TRBD1 (5 bases). The CDR3 extends over 12 amino acids. Germline-derived CDR1 and CDR2 are LGHDT and YNNKEL (reference sequence). The ends were cut back, 0 bases at V and 10 bases at J, with 10 bases in the middle. CDR3 sequence (DNA): TGTGCCAGCAGCCAAGATTTCAGGGAACAGTACTTC. Protein sequence: CASSQDFREQYF.

This clone has a single count. The rearrangement links TRBV27 to TRBJ1-1; 8 bases agree with TRBD1. V trimming: 4 bases; J trimming: 5 bases; junction bases outside the gene matches: 6. This CDR3 has 14 amino acids. CDR1 is MNHEY, CDR2 SMNVEV, per germline (reference sequence). DNA of the CDR3: TGTGCCAGCAGTTATCGGACAGGGATGACTGAAGCTTTCTTT. This encodes CASSYRTGMTEAFF.

The chain couples TRBV4-1 to TRBJ1-2; 9 bases match TRBD1. V shed 2 bases, J shed 2 bases, and the junction held 3 bases outside the gene matches. Germline V lookup: CDR1 MGHRA, CDR2 YSYEKL. The CDR3 runs to 15 residues. The CDR3 DNA reads as TGCGCCAGCAGCCAAACCGGGACAGGGAACTATGGCTACACCTTC. Protein sequence: CASSQTGTGNYGYTF.

The chain carries TRBV5-8 and TRBJ2-1; no clear D gene. CDR1 SGHTS and CDR2 YDEGEE come from the germline V gene. The CDR3 consists of 15 residues. Trimming left V 4 bases short and J 0 bases short, with 11 bases between. As DNA, the CDR3 is TGTGCCAGCAGCCAAGACACAAGCTCCTACAATGAGCAGTTCTTC. It yields the protein CASSQDTSSYNEQFF. The full variable domain, completed using reference TRBV5-8 and TRBJ2-1, is EAGVTQSPTHLIKTRGQQATLRCSPISGHTSVYWYQQALGLGLQFLLWYDEGEERNRGNFPPRFSGRQFPNYSSELNVNALELEDSALYLCASSQDTSSYNEQFFGPGTRLTVL.

The CDR3 DNA reads as TGTGCCAGCAGTAACCGGGACTTACATTCAGATACGCAGTATTTT. Translated, it gives CASSNRDLHSDTQYF. V gene TRBV27 combines with J gene TRBJ2-3, with a weak D call TRBD2 (6 bases). The CDR3 has 15 amino acids. Trimming stripped 5 bases from V and 4 bases from J, with 16 bases between. Germline V gives CDR1 MNHEY, CDR2 SMNVEV (reference sequence).

The V and J genes are TRBV9 and TRBJ1-5; a possible D gene is TRBD1 (5 bases). Germline CDR1 and CDR2: SGDLS and YYNGEE. CDR3 length equals 14 residues. Trimming removed 3 bases at V and 7 bases at J, with 14 bases between. CDR3 nucleotide sequence: TGTGCCAGCAGCGCCTTAAGGGAGGGGCAGCCCCAGCATTTT. It translates to CASSALREGQPQHF.

This clone has just one count. The chain combines TRBV7-8 with TRBJ1-3; D is undetermined. V lost 0 bases and J 1 base, leaving 10 bases between the germline ends. The CDR3 has 16 amino acids. The V gene's germline CDR1 is SGHVS and CDR2 FQNEAQ. CDR3 in amino acids: CASSLALSASGNTIYF. CDR3 bases: TGTGCCAGCAGCTTAGCCCTGTCAGCGTCTGGAAACACCATATATTTT.

This clone appeared once. The genes are TRBV27 and TRBJ2-2; D uncertain. Between the trimmed V and J ends, which lost 2 bases and 5 bases, there was a span of 21 bases. The CDR3 consists of 18 residues. Per germline, CDR1 MNHEY and CDR2 SMNVEV (reference sequence). Here the CDR3 DNA reads TGTGCCAGCAGTTTAGTTAGTAAGTTCAGGATCCCGACCGGGGAGCTGTTTTTT. Protein product: CASSLVSKFRIPTGELFF.

This clone has just one count. Written as DNA, the CDR3 is TGTGCCAGCAGTTACTTACTAAGAGCGGGACGCAACACCGGGGAGCTGTTTTTT. Amino acid sequence: CASSYLLRAGRNTGELFF. The chain links TRBV6-2 or TRBV6-3 to TRBJ2-2; 7 bases match TRBD2. Germline loops: CDR1 MNHEY, CDR2 SVGEGT. The length of the CDR3 is 18 residues. After removal of 1 base from V and 2 bases from J, the junction contained 10 bases not matched to a gene.

The chain employs TRBV27 and TRBJ2-7, with a possible D match to TRBD1 (6 bases). Trimming pared 6 bases from V and 6 bases from J, leaving 21 bases between. CDR1 is MNHEY and CDR2 is SMNVEV in the germline V gene (reference sequence). The CDR3 length is 15 residues. The CDR3 sequence is CASRRDRHLLGEQYF. CDR3 DNA sequence: TGTGCCAGCAGGCGAGACAGGCACCTTCTGGGCGAGCAGTACTTC.

The chain recombines TRBV18 with TRBJ2-4, with D maybe TRBD2 (6 bases). The CDR3 length is 13 residues. Trimming cost V 5 bases and J 5 bases, with 10 bases left between them. Germline-derived CDR1 and CDR2 are KGHSH and LQKENI. The CDR3 DNA reads as TGTGCCAGCTCAGAAGGGACTCAAAACATTCAGTACTTC. It codes for CASSEGTQNIQYF.

The V gene is TRBV6-1, the J gene TRBJ2-1; 12 nucleotides agree with TRBD2. This CDR3 is 15 amino acids long. CDR1 MNHNS and CDR2 SASEGT come from the germline V gene. Trimming at V came to 3 bases and at J to 7 bases, leaving 4 bases not matched to a gene. The CDR3 region is CASSDRLAGVNEQFF. CDR3 DNA: TGTGCCAGCAGTGACCGACTAGCGGGAGTTAATGAGCAGTTCTTC.

The chain carries TRBV3-1 (or the pseudogene TRBV3-2) and TRBJ2-4; possible D gene TRBD2, 6 bases. Germline V gene data show CDR1 as LGHDT and CDR2 as YNNKEL (reference sequence). Trimming cost V 0 bases and J 9 bases, with 18 bases left between them. The CDR3 is 16 amino acids. The CDR3 region has the DNA TGTGCCAGCAGCCAAGATACCAGCGGGCGCCAGGGCATTCAGTACTTC. Residues: CASSQDTSGRQGIQYF.